This record concerns one TCR beta chain sequence. Its target is not known. Ranging in age from about 6 to 95, the donors were healthy Caucasian individuals from Russia. This entry belongs to a study of blood T cells in healthy people across ages. Study context: Per two T cells, about one barcoded beta molecule was captured through template switching.

Overall study findings and caveats: TCR beta diversity, measured per million T cells, fell in a roughly linear way with age.

Alongside a J-beta primer mix, a sample-barcoded 5' primer served in a second PCR lasting roughly 7 to 11 cycles. TCRdb ran MiXCR on the 5' RACE reads and lists one entry per CDR3 protein. The data show approximately 900,000 distinct CDR3 sequences, about 48% seen once. Germline lookup yields CDR1 SGHRS and CDR2 YFSETQ. The CDR3 has 14 amino acids. V was pared by 5 bases and J by 0 bases, with 12 bases between. V gene TRBV5-1 combines with J gene TRBJ2-7; either TRBD1 or TRBD2 may fit D (6 bases each). The clonotype comes from a man younger than 40 in good health. Sequenced: blood. In DNA form, the CDR3 reads TGCGCCAGCAGTAGGGGGGAGAACTCCTACGAGCAGTACTTC. Translated: CASSRGENSYEQYF.